These 5 T cell receptor beta chains came from one sample sequenced in a study of a mutant IDH1 vaccine in newly diagnosed glioma. These TCRs' antigens remain unknown. Described time point: week 23, last vaccination. Mutant IDH1 20-mer peptide, at 300 ug, made up each vaccine dose, with topical imiquimod. Sequencing used immunoSEQ multiplex PCR; TCRdb keeps in-frame clones, though not all of them. The top ten hold 3% to 4.5% of the sample, which has tens of thousands of clones, 75% to 95% seen once. The sequences come from PBMCs, collected from a glioma patient whose treatment included an IDH1 peptide vaccine. All receptors come from a man in his fifties with glioma.

This sequence joins TRBV15 and TRBJ2-3; tentative D call: TRBD1 (6 bases). Germline V gene sequence: CDR1 LNHNV, CDR2 YYDKDF (reference sequence). This CDR3 has 17 amino acids. V lost 0 bases and J lost 4, with 17 bases in between. For the CDR3, the DNA is TGTGCCACCAGCAGAGAGATACAGGGTGTGTCGGCAGATACGCAGTATTTT. Its protein product is CATSREIQGVSADTQYF.

The J gene is TRBJ1-1, the V gene TRBV7-2; D is unresolved. In germline, CDR1 is SGHTA, CDR2 FQGNSA. This CDR3 spans 12 amino acids. Trimming left V 8 bases short and J 1 base short, with 8 bases between. The CDR3 here is CASGLGNTEAFF. The DNA for the CDR3 is TGTGCCAGCGGTTTAGGGAACACTGAAGCTTTCTTT.

The V gene is TRBV19, the J gene TRBJ1-4; no reliable D call. Germline CDR1 and CDR2: LNHDA and SQIVND (reference sequence). V was clipped by 9 bases and J by 5 bases, with 13 bases between them. The CDR3 extends over 13 amino acids. The CDR3 DNA reads as TGTGCCAGCCGGGCCAACGGCAATGAAAAACTGTTTTTT. This sequence encodes CASRANGNEKLFF.

This rearrangement joins TRBV11-2 to TRBJ2-1; TRBD2 is a possible D gene (6 bases). The CDR3 spans 16 residues. The germline V and J ends were trimmed by 0 bases and 2 bases, with 11 bases remaining between them. Germline assignment: CDR1 SGHAT and CDR2 FQNNGV. The CDR3 reads CASSLDRAGPYNEQFF. CDR3 bases: TGTGCCAGCAGCTTAGATAGAGCGGGTCCCTACAATGAGCAGTTCTTC. The full variable domain, completed using reference TRBV11-2 and TRBJ2-1, is EAGVAQSPRYKIIEKRQSVAFWCNPISGHATLYWYQQILGQGPKLLIQFQNNGVVDDSQLPKDRFSAERLKGVDSTLKIQPAKLEDSAVYLCASSLDRAGPYNEQFFGPGTRLTVL.

The CDR3 spells CASSVLRGRGSPLHF. The CDR3 DNA follows: TGCGCCAGCAGCGTACTCAGGGGGCGCGGATCACCCCTCCACTTT. The V gene is TRBV5-1, the J gene TRBJ1-6, with 8 bases fitting TRBD1. J was trimmed by 10 bases and V by 4 bases; bases with no gene match: 10. From germline, CDR1 is SGHRS and CDR2 YFSETQ. This CDR3 contains 15 residues.